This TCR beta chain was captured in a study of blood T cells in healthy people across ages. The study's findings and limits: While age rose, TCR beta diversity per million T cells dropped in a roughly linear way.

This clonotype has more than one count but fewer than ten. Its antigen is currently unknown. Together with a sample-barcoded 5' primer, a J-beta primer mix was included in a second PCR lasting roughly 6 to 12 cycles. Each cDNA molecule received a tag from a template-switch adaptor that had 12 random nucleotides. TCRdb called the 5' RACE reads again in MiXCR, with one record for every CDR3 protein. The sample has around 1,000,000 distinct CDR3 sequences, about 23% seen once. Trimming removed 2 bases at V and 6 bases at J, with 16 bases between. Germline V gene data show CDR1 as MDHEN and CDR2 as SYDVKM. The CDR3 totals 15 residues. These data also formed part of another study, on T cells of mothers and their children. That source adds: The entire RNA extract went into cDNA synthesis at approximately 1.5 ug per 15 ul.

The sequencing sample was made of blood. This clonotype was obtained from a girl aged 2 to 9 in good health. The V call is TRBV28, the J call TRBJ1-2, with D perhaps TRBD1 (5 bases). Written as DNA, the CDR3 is TGTGCCAGCAGTTTAAATTCGCCAGGGCGGGATGGCTACACCTTC. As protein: CASSLNSPGRDGYTF.